The 29 T cell receptor beta chains presented below share a single source sample, sequenced in a study of CD8 T cells in ankylosing spondylitis (dated by TCRdb to about 2017). The library was prepared using 5' RACE. Sequencer: Illumina HiSeq 2500. TCRdb cleaned the public reads at Q25 with fastp, built clones with MiXCR and kept in-frame beta chains. Rows are unified per CDR3 protein, each entry keeping the most common DNA and genes. The sample profile shows 400,000 or so distinct CDR3 sequences; more than 25% of them were found once. The leading ten clones occupy about 0.9% of the sample. Their antigen targets remain unknown. Overall results and qualifications from the work: A TCR beta motif of seven or eight highly homologous amino acid variants appeared characteristic of blood from ankylosing spondylitis patients.

The material sequenced was blood, either unsorted or a sorted T cell fraction (not recorded which). These TCRs come from a male donor with ankylosing spondylitis.

This clonotype appeared many times. This sequence joins TRBV5-6 and TRBJ1-6, with unresolved D. The CDR3 is made up of 13 amino acids. The V and J ends lost 0 bases and 10 bases respectively, with 8 bases between them. Germline values: CDR1 SGHDT, CDR2 YYEEEE. The CDR3 nucleotides read TGTGCCAGCAGCTTGGATAAGGTCTCACCCCTCCACTTT. Translation: CASSLDKVSPLHF.

This clonotype was found a few times. V gene TRBV7-7 combines with J gene TRBJ1-1; no clear D. The CDR3 spans 12 residues. Germline CDR1 is SSHAT and CDR2 is FNYEAQ (reference sequence). The V and J ends lost 3 bases and 6 bases respectively, with 8 bases between them. This CDR3 is CASSFLRAEAFF. CDR3 coding DNA: TGTGCCAGCAGCTTCCTAAGAGCTGAAGCTTTCTTT.

This clonotype was seen more than once but under ten times. The chain recombines TRBV20-1 with TRBJ2-7; 12 bases fit TRBD2. With V trimmed by 0 bases and J by 2 bases, 5 bases remained unmatched. The length of the CDR3 is 16 residues. Germline V lookup: CDR1 DFQATT, CDR2 SNEGSKA (reference sequence). The CDR3 spells CSARDFRLAGAYEQYF. The CDR3 DNA is TGCAGTGCTAGAGATTTTCGACTAGCGGGGGCCTACGAGCAGTACTTC.

The sample holds one count of this clonotype. This chain uses TRBV18 with TRBJ2-1; D remains ambiguous. The CDR3 has 13 amino acids. V was shortened by 2 bases and J by 14 bases, with 16 bases between the two germline ends. Germline V lookup: CDR1 KGHSH, CDR2 LQKENI. The CDR3 sequence: CASSPAVRTGEFF. CDR3 coding DNA: TGTGCCAGCTCACCAGCAGTTCGGACCGGAGAGTTCTTC.

The chain uses TRBV15 and TRBJ2-1, with a weak D call TRBD2 (6 bases). V was pared by 1 base and J by 8 bases, with 12 bases between. Germline values: CDR1 LNHNV, CDR2 YYDKDF (reference sequence). The CDR3 runs 14 residues. As DNA, the CDR3 is TGTGCCACCAGCAGAGTCGGGGGAGGCGATGAGCAGTTCTTC. It specifies CATSRVGGGDEQFF.

This clonotype has more than one count but fewer than ten. The chain recombines TRBV12-3 or TRBV12-4 with TRBJ2-7; D is ambiguous. The germline V and J ends were trimmed by 6 bases and 1 base, with 10 bases remaining between them. The CDR3 spans 13 residues. The CDR3 here is CASRPLGSYEQYF. Written as DNA, the CDR3 is TGTGCCAGCAGGCCTCTTGGGTCCTACGAGCAGTACTTC.

The chain links TRBV15 to TRBJ1-2; possible D gene TRBD1, 5 bases. Trimming took off 5 bases at V and 5 bases at J, with 18 bases between the two ends. Germline CDR1 reads LNHNV; CDR2 reads YYDKDF (reference sequence). The CDR3 sequence is 15 residues long. The CDR3 DNA sequence: TGTGCCACCAGCCGATCCGGGGCAGACCTGTATGGCTACACCTTC. Translating it yields CATSRSGADLYGYTF.

The sample holds a few counts of this clonotype. V is TRBV10-3 and J is TRBJ2-7; perhaps D is TRBD1 or TRBD2 (5 bases each). Germline CDR1 ENHRY, CDR2 SYGVKD. V lost 2 bases, J lost 3 bases, and 5 bases lay in between. This CDR3 is built from 12 residues. The CDR3 nucleotides are TGTGCCATCAGTGAGGGGGGCTACGAGCAGTACTTC. Its protein is CAISEGGYEQYF.

The rearrangement joins TRBV20-1 to TRBJ1-1, with 8 bases that match TRBD1. With 2 bases clipped from V and 4 bases from J, the junction kept 6 bases outside the gene matches. The CDR3 extends over 14 amino acids. Germline CDR1 DFQATT, CDR2 SNEGSKA (reference sequence). CDR3 loop: CSARQGAVVTEAFF. CDR3 bases: TGCAGTGCTAGACAGGGGGCTGTGGTCACTGAAGCTTTCTTT.

V is TRBV9 and J is TRBJ2-2; 9 nucleotides agree with TRBD1. V shed 6 bases and J 0 bases; nucleotides not matched to a gene: 15. The germline gives CDR1 SGDLS, CDR2 YYNGEE. The CDR3 runs 19 residues. The chain's CDR3 is CASNRATGGVWSNTGELFF. The CDR3 bases are TGTGCCAGCAACCGAGCAACAGGGGGCGTGTGGTCGAACACCGGGGAGCTGTTTTTT.

This chain uses TRBV27 with TRBJ2-7; D may correspond to TRBD1 or TRBD2 (5 bases each). The V and J ends lost 4 bases and 4 bases respectively, with 29 bases between them. Per the germline V gene, CDR1 is MNHEY and CDR2 is SMNVEV (reference sequence). The CDR3 sequence is 19 residues long. This CDR3 reads CASSSPGPTVGSSKYEQYF. CDR3 in DNA: TGTGCCAGCAGTTCACCGGGACCTACCGTGGGATCATCAAAATACGAGCAGTACTTC.

V gene TRBV2 combines with J gene TRBJ1-5, with D uncertain. The V end lost 3 bases, the J end lost 6 bases, and 12 bases lay between the germline ends. The germline CDR1 and CDR2 sequences are SNHLY and FYNNEI. The CDR3 contains 14 residues. DNA for the CDR3: TGTGCCAGCAGTGACCCCCGTTACGGTCAGCCCCAGCATTTT. Translation: CASSDPRYGQPQHF.

This clonotype was seen a few times. CDR3 in DNA: TGTGCCAGCAGTTCCGGGGCTAGCGAAGACGAGCAGTACTTC. Translating it yields CASSSGASEDEQYF. The chain recombines TRBV27 with TRBJ2-7; the D gene is possibly TRBD2 (6 bases). Deletions cut 4 bases from V and 5 bases from J, with 15 bases between. The germline gives CDR1 MNHEY, CDR2 SMNVEV (reference sequence). The CDR3 has 14 amino acids.

The CDR3 sequence: CSARRAGIINNEQFF. In nucleotides, the CDR3 is TGCAGTGCTAGAAGAGCGGGAATAATCAACAATGAGCAGTTCTTC. V usage is TRBV20-1 and J usage is TRBJ2-1; 7 nucleotides line up with TRBD2. In germline, CDR1 is DFQATT, CDR2 SNEGSKA (reference sequence). This CDR3 is 15 amino acids long. The J segment lost 5 bases and the V segment lost 2 bases, leaving 9 bases of the junction unmatched.

This clonotype was counted only a few times. The chain combines TRBV6-1 with TRBJ2-7, with no clear D. Germline lookup yields CDR1 MNHNS and CDR2 SASEGT. V lost 4 bases to trimming and J lost 7 bases, with 17 bases between them. The CDR3 extends over 14 amino acids. As DNA, the CDR3 is TGTGCCAGCAGTGGGACCATTTCCTCTCGGGAGCAGTACTTC. Translating it yields CASSGTISSREQYF.

This clonotype came up a few times. The chain recombines TRBV7-2 with TRBJ2-7, with 11 positions matching TRBD2. Germline CDR1 is SGHTA and CDR2 is FQGNSA. CDR3 size: 16 residues. Trimming took 5 bases from V and 2 from J; bases not matched to a gene: 8. The CDR3 sequence is CASSDLAGGPPYEQYF. CDR3 in DNA: TGTGCCAGCAGCGATTTAGCGGGAGGGCCCCCCTACGAGCAGTACTTC.

This clonotype was seen a few times. CDR3 bases: TGTGCCAGCAGCCTTGAGCGGGTGGGCACCGGGGAGCTGTTTTTT. Its protein product is CASSLERVGTGELFF. The chain carries TRBV7-8 and TRBJ2-2, with D maybe TRBD2 (6 bases). Germline loops: CDR1 SGHVS, CDR2 FQNEAQ. The V gene lost 5 bases and the J gene lost 4 bases, with 14 bases spanning the gap. This CDR3 has 15 residues.

The chain uses TRBV7-2 and TRBJ2-1, with a tentative D call TRBD1 (6 bases). The V gene's germline CDR1 is SGHTA and CDR2 FQGNSA. This CDR3 has 14 amino acids. V lost 4 bases to trimming and J lost 5 bases, with 12 bases between them. CDR3 nucleotides: TGTGCCAGCAGCTCCCCGCAGGGGAACAATGAGCAGTTCTTC. It translates to CASSSPQGNNEQFF.

The chain recombines TRBV11-2 with TRBJ2-1; 8 bases are a match to TRBD2. The CDR3 extends over 16 amino acids. Trimming cost V 7 bases and J 5 bases; bases outside gene matches: 13. Germline V gene sequence: CDR1 SGHAT, CDR2 FQNNGV. The CDR3 sequence: CASTKERLAGHNEQFF. The CDR3 DNA reads TGTGCCAGCACCAAAGAAAGGCTAGCGGGTCACAATGAGCAGTTCTTC.

This clonotype was recorded only once. The rearrangement uses TRBV5-6 and TRBJ1-1; D gene uncertain. Looked up from germline, CDR1 is SGHDT and CDR2 is YYEEEE. V was trimmed by 8 bases and J by 0 bases, leaving 8 bases between them. The CDR3 has 12 amino acids. The CDR3 bases are TGTGCCAGTGGGGAGATGAACACTGAAGCTTTCTTT. This gives the protein CASGEMNTEAFF.

CDR3 bases: TGTGCCAGCACCATCCTCCCGACAGGGGGCTATGAGCAGTTCTTC. Protein sequence: CASTILPTGGYEQFF. The rearrangement links TRBV6-1 to TRBJ2-1, with 10 nucleotides matching TRBD1. Germline V lookup: CDR1 MNHNS, CDR2 SASEGT. The V and J ends lost 7 bases and 8 bases, in that order; junction bases with no gene match: 11. The CDR3 has 15 amino acids.

The genes are TRBV9 and TRBJ1-1, with TRBD1 identical over 9 bases. From germline, CDR1 is SGDLS and CDR2 YYNGEE. The CDR3 contains 15 residues. J was trimmed by 5 bases and V by 5 bases; bases with no gene match: 10. The CDR3 is CASRDGTGMGTEAFF. The CDR3 region has the DNA TGTGCCAGCAGGGACGGGACAGGGATGGGGACTGAAGCTTTCTTT.

The rearrangement links TRBV7-8 to TRBJ2-3; 11 nucleotides line up with TRBD2. The CDR3 loop spans 14 amino acids. V gave up 1 base and J gave up 9 bases; unmatched junction bases: 3. Germline-derived CDR1 and CDR2 are SGHVS and FQNEAQ. In DNA, the CDR3 is TGTGCCAGCAGCTTAGAGTGGACTAGCGGGACGCAGTATTTT. Amino acid sequence: CASSLEWTSGTQYF. Filled out from reference TRBV7-8 and TRBJ2-3, the complete variable domain reads GAGVSQSPRYKVAKRGQDVALRCDPISGHVSLFWYQQALGQGPEFLTYFQNEAQLDKSGLPSDRFFAERPEGSVSTLKIQRTQQEDSAVYLCASSLEWTSGTQYFGPGTRLTVL.

The chain combines TRBV7-2 with TRBJ2-7, with 8 bases fitting TRBD1. The V and J ends lost 3 bases and 2 bases, in that order; junction bases with no gene match: 6. Germline CDR1 is SGHTA and CDR2 is FQGNSA. This CDR3 spans 15 amino acids. CDR3 nucleotides: TGTGCCAGCAGCTTCAACAGGGGGTCCACCTACGAGCAGTACTTC. Protein product: CASSFNRGSTYEQYF.

This clonotype was counted ten times or more. This chain links TRBV5-1 with TRBJ1-5; D remains unclear. V was trimmed by 1 base and J by 4 bases, leaving 6 bases between them. The germline V gene encodes CDR1 SGHRS and CDR2 YFSETQ. This CDR3 contains 13 residues. The chain's CDR3 is CASSLLPNQPQHF. The DNA for the CDR3 is TGCGCCAGCAGCTTGCTACCTAATCAGCCCCAGCATTTT.

A few counts support this clonotype. This chain connects TRBV10-3 to TRBJ2-2, with 7 bases matching TRBD2. The CDR3 extends over 15 amino acids. Looked up from germline, CDR1 is ENHRY and CDR2 is SYGVKD. V shed 7 bases and J 0 bases; nucleotides not matched to a gene: 5. In nucleotides, the CDR3 is TGTGCCATCAAAGGACTAGATACGAACACCGGGGAGCTGTTTTTT. Protein product: CAIKGLDTNTGELFF.

The chain employs TRBV6-2 or TRBV6-3 and TRBJ2-5; 15 bases line up with TRBD2. Unmatched junction bases numbered 7, after V lost 2 bases and J lost 3 bases. Germline V gene lookup returns CDR1 MNHEY and CDR2 SVGEGT. The CDR3 sequence is 18 residues long. CDR3 nucleotide sequence: TGTGCCAGCAGTTACCCCCCGGGACTAGCGGGAGGCGAAGAGACCCAGTACTTC. This gives the protein CASSYPPGLAGGEETQYF.

This chain connects TRBV4-2 to TRBJ2-7, with 9 bases matching TRBD2. The CDR3 is made up of 15 amino acids. V shed 3 bases and J 0 bases; nucleotides not matched to a gene: 3. Germline V gene data show CDR1 as LGHNA and CDR2 as YNFKEQ. DNA of the CDR3: TGTGCCAGCAGCCAGCTAGCGGGATACTCCTACGAGCAGTACTTC. This sequence encodes CASSQLAGYSYEQYF.

This clonotype was seen a handful of times. This sequence joins TRBV29-1 and TRBJ1-1; D may be TRBD1 (6 bases). The V end was cut by 4 bases, the J end by 4 bases, with 19 bases between. CDR1 is SQVTM and CDR2 is ANQGSEA in the germline V gene. The CDR3 loop spans 15 amino acids. CDR3 amino acids: CSVVGQSLLSTEAFF. The CDR3 DNA reads as TGCAGCGTTGTGGGACAAAGCCTCCTGAGCACTGAAGCTTTCTTT.